Listed here are 24 T cell receptor beta chains from one sample, sequenced in a study of cytomegalovirus exposure and HLA in healthy donors. The study ran its PCR with 60 Vbeta and 13 Jbeta primers. TCRdb keeps only in-frame clones here, not all; method: immunoSEQ multiplex PCR. The data show around 53,000 clones, and the top ten clones hold over 9%. The sequenced sample was PBMCs. The source is a young woman in good health and CMV-seropositive.

The chain carries TRBV2 and TRBJ2-3; 13 nucleotides align to TRBD2. Trimming cost V 11 bases and J 3 bases; bases outside gene matches: 11. CDR1 is SNHLY, CDR2 FYNNEI, per germline. The CDR3 is 16 residues long. This CDR3 reads CAGGKGLAGKTDTQYF. For the CDR3, the DNA is TGTGCCGGGGGAAAGGGACTAGCGGGGAAAACAGATACGCAGTATTTT.

The chain employs TRBV11-2 and TRBJ2-4, with TRBD1 matching 7 bases. V lost 5 bases and J lost 6; bases outside the gene matches: 10. The CDR3 totals 15 residues. The V gene's germline CDR1 is SGHAT and CDR2 FQNNGV. The CDR3 DNA follows: TGTGCCAGCAGCCACCCCCCCCGGACAGGAAACATTCAGTACTTC. Amino acids: CASSHPPRTGNIQYF. Full variable domain (missing parts from reference TRBV11-2 and TRBJ2-4): EAGVAQSPRYKIIEKRQSVAFWCNPISGHATLYWYQQILGQGPKLLIQFQNNGVVDDSQLPKDRFSAERLKGVDSTLKIQPAKLEDSAVYLCASSHPPRTGNIQYFGAGTRLSVL.

J is TRBJ2-7 and V is TRBV4-1; 7 bases line up with TRBD2. V dropped 0 bases and J dropped 5; count of bases not matched to a gene: 7. The CDR3 has 15 amino acids. Germline CDR1 MGHRA, CDR2 YSYEKL. The CDR3 sequence: CASSQERVAGDEQYF. DNA of the CDR3: TGCGCCAGCAGCCAAGAAAGGGTAGCGGGCGACGAGCAGTACTTC.

The chain recombines TRBV4-1 with TRBJ1-4; 11 nucleotides line up with TRBD1. This CDR3 contains 17 residues. Germline values: CDR1 MGHRA, CDR2 YSYEKL. Unmatched junction bases numbered 3, after V lost 3 bases and J lost 0 bases. CDR3 in DNA: TGCGCCAGCAGCCACGGACAGGGGGCTGCAACTAATGAAAAACTGTTTTTT. It translates to CASSHGQGAATNEKLFF.

This sequence joins TRBV2 and TRBJ1-5, with 7 bases identical to TRBD1. This CDR3 region has 16 residues. CDR1 SNHLY and CDR2 FYNNEI come from the germline V gene. The V segment lost 5 bases and the J segment 0 bases; nucleotides outside the gene matches: 7. Here the CDR3 DNA reads TGTGCCAGCAGTAGGGACAGTTCCAATAGCAATCAGCCCCAGCATTTT. Translated: CASSRDSSNSNQPQHF.

The chain joins TRBV7-2 to TRBJ2-7, with 12 bases that match TRBD2. Per germline, CDR1 SGHTA and CDR2 FQGNSA. Trimming took 0 bases from V and 3 from J; bases not matched to a gene: 3. The CDR3 covers 16 residues. Here the CDR3 DNA reads TGTGCCAGCAGCTTAGCGACTAGCGGGGGAGTCTACGAGCAGTACTTC. Translation: CASSLATSGGVYEQYF.

This sequence joins TRBV28 and TRBJ1-1; D not certain. CDR3 size: 12 residues. The germline V gene has CDR1 MDHEN and CDR2 SYDVKM. Trimming left V 8 bases short and J 1 base short, with 8 bases between. DNA for the CDR3: TGTGCCAGCGGTAGTGGGAACACTGAAGCTTTCTTT. Translation gives CASGSGNTEAFF.

This chain uses TRBV15 with TRBJ1-5; 7 nucleotides line up with TRBD1. The CDR3 has 14 residues. Trimming cost V 0 bases and J 5 bases; bases outside gene matches: 1. The germline V gene encodes CDR1 LNHNV and CDR2 YYDKDF (reference sequence). In DNA form, the CDR3 reads TGTGCCACCAGCAGAGAAACAGGGGATCAGCCCCAGCATTTT. It encodes CATSRETGDQPQHF.

The rearrangement links TRBV5-1 to TRBJ1-2, with 7 positions matching TRBD1. The germline CDR1 and CDR2 sequences are SGHRS and YFSETQ. This CDR3 is 15 amino acids long. Trimming cost V 0 bases and J 4 bases; bases outside gene matches: 6. The CDR3 protein is CASSLAFDRAYGYTF. The CDR3 bases are TGCGCCAGCAGCTTGGCCTTTGACAGGGCCTATGGCTACACCTTC.

The chain carries TRBV11-2 and TRBJ2-5; no firm D call. Per the germline V gene, CDR1 is SGHAT and CDR2 is FQNNGV. This CDR3 contains 13 residues. Between the trimmed V and J ends, which lost 7 bases and 4 bases, there was a span of 13 bases. The CDR3 sequence: CASKDVGRETQYF. The CDR3 bases are TGTGCCAGCAAGGATGTGGGCCGAGAGACCCAGTACTTC.

The chain couples TRBV15 to TRBJ1-1; tentative D call: TRBD1 (5 bases). V was clipped by 0 bases and J by 4 bases, with 6 bases between them. Germline V gives CDR1 LNHNV, CDR2 YYDKDF (reference sequence). This CDR3 spans 13 amino acids. CDR3 in DNA: TGTGCCACCAGCAGAGACAGGGTCACTGAAGCTTTCTTT. Translating gives CATSRDRVTEAFF.

This rearrangement joins TRBV28 to TRBJ1-2; TRBD1 aligns across 9 bases. Trimming at V came to 5 bases and at J to 4 bases, leaving 14 bases not matched to a gene. The V gene's germline CDR1 is MDHEN and CDR2 SYDVKM. The CDR3 extends over 17 amino acids. CDR3 protein: CASSSTATGGASYGYTF. For the CDR3, the DNA is TGTGCCAGCAGTAGTACCGCCACAGGGGGCGCGTCCTATGGCTACACCTTC.

The rearrangement uses TRBV12-5 and TRBJ1-1; 9 positions match TRBD1. CDR1 and CDR2 from the germline V gene are LGHNT and FRNRAP. There are 21 residues in the CDR3. With 3 bases clipped from V and 0 bases from J, the junction kept 20 bases outside the gene matches. CDR3 sequence (DNA): TGTGCTAGTGGTTTACGCGTGGGGGGATTTTGGACAGGGGACATGAACACTGAAGCTTTCTTT. It translates to CASGLRVGGFWTGDMNTEAFF.

The CDR3 nucleotides read TGCGCCAGCACCCCCGGGGTTTCCACCGGGGAGCTGTTTTTT. Translated: CASTPGVSTGELFF. The chain links TRBV5-1 to TRBJ2-2, with D perhaps TRBD2 (5 bases). V was cut by 6 bases and J by 4 bases, with 13 bases left in between. CDR3 length equals 14 residues. Germline assignment: CDR1 SGHRS and CDR2 YFSETQ.

The chain recombines TRBV28 with TRBJ2-5; 9 bases align to TRBD1. The V gene's germline CDR1 is MDHEN and CDR2 SYDVKM. V shed 6 bases, J shed 4 bases, and the junction held 6 bases outside the gene matches. This CDR3 has 14 amino acids. The CDR3 spells CASSRTGGGETQYF. DNA for the CDR3: TGTGCCAGCAGCCGAACAGGGGGCGGAGAGACCCAGTACTTC.

The chain couples TRBV6-5 to TRBJ1-1; D perhaps matches TRBD1 (5 bases). The germline gives CDR1 MNHEY, CDR2 SVGAGI. This CDR3 spans 15 amino acids. Trimming stripped 0 bases from V and 5 bases from J, with 13 bases between. CDR3 sequence: CASSYSRAGGTEAFF. The CDR3 region has the DNA TGTGCCAGCAGTTACTCGAGGGCGGGGGGAACTGAAGCTTTCTTT.

The chain carries TRBV5-4 and TRBJ2-2; D may be TRBD1 (6 bases). Trimming removed 1 base from V and 0 bases from J, with 7 bases in between. Germline-derived CDR1 and CDR2 are SGHNT and YYREEE (reference sequence). This CDR3 has 15 residues. The CDR3 sequence: CASSLRQANTGELFF. The CDR3 DNA follows: TGTGCCAGCAGCTTGCGACAGGCGAACACCGGGGAGCTGTTTTTT.

The chain carries TRBV15 and TRBJ2-3; perhaps TRBD2 as D (6 bases). The V gene lost 0 bases and the J gene lost 5 bases, with 12 bases spanning the gap. This CDR3 is built from 15 residues. Germline V gives CDR1 LNHNV, CDR2 YYDKDF (reference sequence). Here the CDR3 DNA reads TGTGCCACCAGCAGAGACGGGAGTAGAAGAGATACGCAGTATTTT. It is translated as CATSRDGSRRDTQYF.

This chain joins TRBV27 and TRBJ2-7; D possibly corresponds to TRBD2 (6 bases). Germline CDR1 MNHEY, CDR2 SMNVEV (reference sequence). V was clipped by 5 bases and J by 6 bases, with 14 bases between them. The CDR3 length is 13 residues. The chain's CDR3 is CASSAGSPPEQYF. CDR3 coding DNA: TGTGCCAGCAGTGCCGGGAGCCCTCCCGAGCAGTACTTC.

The genes are TRBV5-5 and TRBJ1-2, with 7 bases lining up with TRBD1. Per germline, CDR1 SGHKS and CDR2 YYEKEE (reference sequence). Trimming removed 1 base from V and 6 bases from J; junction bases left unmatched: 9. CDR3 length equals 15 residues. As DNA, the CDR3 is TGTGCCAGCAGCTTGTGGCTGGGCAGGGGGGATGGCTACACCTTC. This translates into CASSLWLGRGDGYTF.

The chain combines TRBV30 with TRBJ2-1; the D gene is possibly TRBD1 (5 bases). The CDR3 runs 15 residues. Germline CDR1 is GTSNPN and CDR2 is SVGIG (reference sequence). Trimming removed 0 bases from V and 5 bases from J, with 14 bases in between. The DNA of the CDR3 is TGTGCCTGGAGTGTAGTCCAGGGAATAAACAATGAGCAGTTCTTC. Translated, it gives CAWSVVQGINNEQFF.

The chain links TRBV4-2 to TRBJ2-2; D not certain. CDR3 length: 11 amino acids. CDR1 is LGHNA, CDR2 YNFKEQ, per germline. The V and J ends lost 2 bases and 7 bases respectively, with 2 bases between them. CDR3 sequence: CASSQLGELFF. The CDR3 region has the DNA TGTGCCAGCAGCCAACTCGGGGAGCTGTTTTTT.

Points on this clone: An end of the junction differs from the germline gene, which may be a read error. This sequence joins TRBV7-7 and TRBJ2-5, with TRBD2 matching 9 bases. The CDR3 has 15 amino acids. CDR1 is SSHAT and CDR2 is FNYEAQ in the germline V gene (reference sequence). The CDR3 sequence is CASSLIASGRETQYF. For the CDR3, the DNA is TGTGCTAGCAGCTTAATCGCCAGCGGGAGGGAGACCCAGTACTTC.

This chain joins TRBV28 and TRBJ1-5, with a possible D match to TRBD1 (6 bases). CDR3 length: 16 amino acids. The V end lost 6 bases, the J end lost 1 base, and 16 bases lay between the germline ends. From germline, CDR1 is MDHEN and CDR2 SYDVKM. CDR3 residues: CASSLNREGSNQPQHF. As DNA, the CDR3 is TGTGCCAGCAGCTTAAACAGGGAAGGGAGCAATCAGCCCCAGCATTTT.